Detailed here is one T cell receptor (beta chain). The antigen remains unidentified. Trimming took 2 bases from V and 4 from J, leaving 6 bases between them. This CDR3 is built from 13 residues. Looked up from germline, CDR1 is KGHSH and CDR2 is LQKENI. The data were taken from a study of cytomegalovirus exposure and HLA in healthy donors. PCR amplification relied on 60 Vbeta primers (plus 13 Jbeta primers). Authors' methods: The count from a later analysis was tens of millions of unique TCR beta chains, some 9.9 million of them shared. Using immunoSEQ multiplex PCR, the repertoire was profiled, and TCRdb retains in-frame clones only, with some absent. Clone size and V and J calls were adopted from that table, with D and trimming inferred from the DNA. The data hold about 110,000 clones, with about 73% observed a single time. Regarding the study as a whole: The Asian-associated ancestry cluster reportedly had fewer N-insertions than the roughly 700-donor mean in a later analysis. Further analysis, carried out later, found HLA-associated TCR beta chains more clonally expanded than equally common other chains.

The V call is TRBV18, the J call TRBJ1-5; D is undetermined. Sequencing used PBMCs. The clonotype comes from a woman younger than 45 in good health and CMV-seronegative. The CDR3 region is CASSPGRNQPQHF. CDR3 sequence (DNA): TGTGCCAGCTCACCAGGGCGTAATCAGCCCCAGCATTTT.